This entry describes one T cell receptor beta chain. This sample stems from a study of blood T cell repertoires in COVID-19. Profiling relied on immunoSEQ multiplex PCR, and the TCRdb table lists in-frame clones only, not all of them. The data show 180,000 or so clones, 80% to 85% seen once. The germline V gene has CDR1 MDHEN and CDR2 SYDVKM. This CDR3 contains 16 residues. V was trimmed by 5 bases and J by 0 bases, leaving 14 bases between them. The sample consisted of peripheral blood. V usage is TRBV28 and J usage is TRBJ1-3; no reliable D call. This sequence originates from a woman in her 70s with COVID-19, enrolled during active disease. The CDR3 nucleotides read TGTGCCAGCAGTACACCTGCGGGAAACTCTGGAAACACCATATATTTT. Its protein is CASSTPAGNSGNTIYF.